Listed here are 22 T cell receptor beta chains from one sample, sequenced in a study of CD8+ T cells in alopecia areata. Sequencing templates came from extracted RNA that was reverse transcribed into cDNA. Here immunoSEQ multiplex PCR was the method, and the copy in TCRdb shows in-frame clones only, minus some. The sample records 180,000 or so clones, roughly 65% being singletons. Sequenced here: CD4+ T cells sorted from blood, sampled at week 0. These receptors were taken from a human donor with alopecia areata.

The chain is built from TRBV29-1 and TRBJ2-5; D perhaps matches TRBD1 (6 bases). Germline values: CDR1 SQVTM, CDR2 ANQGSEA. Trimming stripped 8 bases from V and 5 bases from J, with 24 bases between. The CDR3 is 15 residues long. The CDR3 nucleotides read TGCAGCTCCGACCTCGCCAGGGGCGGTTTGGAGACCCAGTACTTC. This gives the protein CSSDLARGGLETQYF.

The rearrangement uses TRBV18 and TRBJ2-7; 7 bases line up with TRBD2. V lost 6 bases to trimming and J lost 0 bases; unmatched junction nucleotides: 5. Per the germline V gene, CDR1 is KGHSH and CDR2 is LQKENI. The CDR3 is made up of 14 amino acids. The CDR3 is CASSAGALSYEQYF. As DNA, the CDR3 is TGTGCCAGCTCCGCGGGAGCCCTCTCCTACGAGCAGTACTTC.

This clone was seen a handful of times. The rearrangement links TRBV29-1 to TRBJ2-1; 8 nucleotides align to TRBD2. The germline CDR1 and CDR2 sequences are SQVTM and ANQGSEA. Trimming removed 6 bases from V and 6 bases from J; junction bases left unmatched: 7. The CDR3 is made up of 13 amino acids. The DNA for the CDR3 is TGCAGCGTAGGCGGGGGGAATCGCAATGAGCAGTTCTTC. This translates into CSVGGGNRNEQFF.

This clone was seen only once. The chain carries TRBV6-6 and TRBJ1-2; tentatively, D is TRBD1 (6 bases). The germline V and J ends were trimmed by 6 bases and 0 bases, with 14 bases remaining between them. Germline V gives CDR1 MNHNY, CDR2 SVGAGI (reference sequence). The CDR3 is 15 residues long. This chain's CDR3 is CASRERDNANYGYTF. The CDR3 region has the DNA TGTGCCAGCAGGGAGCGGGACAACGCTAACTATGGCTACACCTTC.

The chain recombines TRBV30 with TRBJ2-3; D perhaps matches TRBD1 (6 bases). The CDR3 has 13 amino acids. Trimming took 0 bases from V and 4 from J, leaving 8 bases between them. CDR1 and CDR2 from the germline V gene are GTSNPN and SVGIG (reference sequence). CDR3 in amino acids: CAWSVGAADTQYF. The CDR3 nucleotides read TGTGCCTGGAGTGTGGGGGCAGCAGATACGCAGTATTTT.

CDR3 sequence reads: CASVPPGAFNEQFF. The CDR3 DNA reads TGCGCCAGCGTTCCACCGGGGGCCTTCAATGAGCAGTTCTTC. This chain connects TRBV5-1 to TRBJ2-1; possibly TRBD1 or TRBD2 for D (6 bases each). This CDR3 comprises 14 residues. Trimming removed 7 bases at V and 6 bases at J, with 17 bases between. Germline V gene sequence: CDR1 SGHRS, CDR2 YFSETQ.

This rearrangement joins TRBV2 to TRBJ2-7, with D possibly TRBD1 on 6 matching bases. Germline V gene data show CDR1 as SNHLY and CDR2 as FYNNEI. The CDR3 spans 12 residues. V was clipped by 6 bases and J by 6 bases, with 12 bases between them. CDR3 region: CASRGEGGEQYF. Written as DNA, the CDR3 is TGTGCCAGCAGAGGAGAAGGGGGCGAGCAGTACTTC.

The rearrangement joins TRBV2 to TRBJ1-5; no clear D gene. Looked up from germline, CDR1 is SNHLY and CDR2 is FYNNEI. V gave up 0 bases and J gave up 5 bases, with 8 bases separating them. The CDR3 is 14 residues long. CDR3 in amino acids: CASSEATLDQPQHF. DNA for the CDR3: TGTGCCAGCAGTGAAGCGACATTGGATCAGCCCCAGCATTTT.

This clone has more than one count but fewer than ten. The gene calls are TRBV29-1 and TRBJ2-7; 10 bases map to TRBD2. The CDR3 extends over 13 amino acids. Germline V gene sequence: CDR1 SQVTM, CDR2 ANQGSEA. With 6 bases clipped from V and 2 bases from J, the junction kept 4 bases outside the gene matches. The CDR3 region has the DNA TGCAGCGTAGTAGCGGGGGGAACCTACGAGCAGTACTTC. Encoded protein: CSVVAGGTYEQYF.

V usage is TRBV5-1 and J usage is TRBJ1-1, with D unclear. This CDR3 comprises 13 residues. Germline CDR1 and CDR2: SGHRS and YFSETQ. Trimming cost V 2 bases and J 0 bases, with 5 bases left between them. The CDR3 coding sequence is TGCGCCAGCAGCTTCGACTTGAACACTGAAGCTTTCTTT. It encodes CASSFDLNTEAFF.

This sequence joins TRBV25-1 and TRBJ1-1; TRBD1 might be the D (6 bases). The CDR3 runs 15 residues. Deletions cut 4 bases from V and 4 bases from J, with 16 bases between. Germline-derived CDR1 and CDR2 are MGHDK and SYGVNS. In DNA, the CDR3 is TGTGCCAGCAGTGCAATCCTCGGAGGGGGCACTGAAGCTTTCTTT. Protein: CASSAILGGGTEAFF.

This clone came up once. This sample also contains other DNA sequences that code for the same CDR3. DNA of the CDR3: TGTGCCTGGAGTGTCGGCCTGAACACTGAAGCTTTCTTT. Translating it yields CAWSVGLNTEAFF. The chain has TRBV30 and TRBJ1-1; D gene uncertain. V dropped 0 bases and J dropped 0 bases, with 5 bases sitting between them. CDR3 length: 13 residues. Per the germline V gene, CDR1 is GTSNPN and CDR2 is SVGIG (reference sequence). Full variable domain (rest looked up from reference TRBV30 and TRBJ1-1): SQTIHQWPATLVQPVGSPLSLECTVEGTSNPNLYWYRQAAGRGLQLLFYSVGIGQISSEVPQNLSASRPQDRQFILSSKKLLLSDSGFYLCAWSVGLNTEAFFGQGTRLTVV.

This chain connects TRBV7-6 to TRBJ2-3; 9 nucleotides align to TRBD2. V gave up 1 base and J gave up 5 bases; unmatched junction bases: 10. This CDR3 is 17 amino acids long. Germline values: CDR1 SGHVS, CDR2 FNYEAQ. CDR3: CASSLGDLAGVIDTQYF. Here the CDR3 DNA reads TGTGCCAGCAGCTTAGGAGACTTAGCGGGAGTGATAGATACGCAGTATTTT.

The chain is built from TRBV2 and TRBJ2-1; 10 bases agree with TRBD2. This CDR3 contains 14 residues. Germline assignment: CDR1 SNHLY and CDR2 FYNNEI. Trimming at V came to 4 bases and at J to 4 bases, leaving 1 base not matched to a gene. The CDR3 DNA follows: TGTGCCAGCAGTGCTAGCGGGGGATACAATGAGCAGTTCTTC. Its translation is CASSASGGYNEQFF.

This clone occurred a few times. The chain joins TRBV18 to TRBJ2-1; 11 bases line up with TRBD1. With 5 bases clipped from V and 7 bases from J, the junction kept 7 bases outside the gene matches. CDR3 length: 15 amino acids. Germline CDR1 is KGHSH and CDR2 is LQKENI. The chain's CDR3 is CASSWTGGGGNEQFF. The CDR3 DNA sequence: TGTGCCAGCTCATGGACAGGGGGCGGAGGAAATGAGCAGTTCTTC.

This chain uses TRBV30 with TRBJ1-4; D is unresolved. The V gene's germline CDR1 is GTSNPN and CDR2 SVGIG (reference sequence). The CDR3 consists of 15 residues. The V end was cut by 1 base, the J end by 5 bases, with 14 bases between. CDR3 sequence: CAWSAVAGGNEKLFF. Here the CDR3 DNA reads TGTGCCTGGAGTGCGGTGGCGGGAGGAAATGAAAAACTGTTTTTT. The variable domain in full, completed from reference TRBV30 and TRBJ1-4, reads SQTIHQWPATLVQPVGSPLSLECTVEGTSNPNLYWYRQAAGRGLQLLFYSVGIGQISSEVPQNLSASRPQDRQFILSSKKLLLSDSGFYLCAWSAVAGGNEKLFFGSGTQLSVL.

The chain links TRBV6-6 to TRBJ1-5; tentatively, D is TRBD1 (6 bases). The CDR3 contains 15 residues. Per germline, CDR1 MNHNY and CDR2 SVGAGI (reference sequence). With 2 bases removed from V and 3 bases from J, the gap between germline ends came to 11 bases. This chain's CDR3 is CASSYPTGTNQPQHF. In DNA form, the CDR3 reads TGTGCCAGCAGTTACCCGACAGGCACCAATCAGCCCCAGCATTTT.

The chain carries TRBV19 and TRBJ2-4, with 13 bases that match TRBD2. The germline V gene has CDR1 LNHDA and CDR2 SQIVND (reference sequence). This CDR3 spans 17 amino acids. The V gene end was trimmed by 7 bases and the J gene end by 0 bases; junction bases not matched to a gene: 6. CDR3 sequence reads: CASKLAGGPGAKNIQYF. CDR3 in DNA: TGTGCCAGTAAACTAGCGGGGGGGCCTGGAGCCAAAAACATTCAGTACTTC. Variable domain in full (rest from reference TRBV19 and TRBJ2-4): DGGITQSPKYLFRKEGQNVTLSCEQNLNHDAMYWYRQDPGQGLRLIYYSQIVNDFQKGDIAEGYSVSREKKESFPLTVTSAQKNPTAFYLCASKLAGGPGAKNIQYFGAGTRLSVL.

The rearrangement links TRBV10-3 to TRBJ2-7; D may correspond to TRBD1 or TRBD2 (5 bases each). Germline loops: CDR1 ENHRY, CDR2 SYGVKD. The germline V and J ends were trimmed by 2 bases and 6 bases, with 11 bases remaining between them. This CDR3 is 13 amino acids long. The DNA for the CDR3 is TGTGCCATCAGTGAGCGGGGTGGGGGCGAGCAGTACTTC. Protein sequence: CAISERGGGEQYF.

This clone was seen a few times. Other DNA sequences from this sample encode an identical CDR3 as well. V usage is TRBV29-1 and J usage is TRBJ2-2; D is unclear. The CDR3 runs to 13 residues. Trimming pared 4 bases from V and 5 bases from J, leaving 11 bases between. The germline V gene encodes CDR1 SQVTM and CDR2 ANQGSEA. CDR3 DNA: TGCAGCGTTGGGATTCTGGGGACCGGGGAGCTGTTTTTT. Residues: CSVGILGTGELFF.

The V gene is TRBV4-3, the J gene TRBJ2-5; tentatively, D is TRBD1 (5 bases). Germline V gene sequence: CDR1 LGHNA, CDR2 YSLEER. The CDR3 covers 14 residues. V was clipped by 0 bases and J by 1 base, with 6 bases between them. DNA for the CDR3: TGCGCCAGCAGCCAAGAACAGGCCCAAGAGACCCAGTACTTC. Protein sequence: CASSQEQAQETQYF.

This clone was counted a few times. The chain employs TRBV5-6 and TRBJ2-7, with D possibly called TRBD1 or TRBD2 (6 bases each). With 4 bases removed from V and 5 bases from J, the gap between germline ends came to 13 bases. The CDR3 consists of 13 residues. Germline-derived CDR1 and CDR2 are SGHDT and YYEEEE. CDR3 bases: TGTGCCAGCAGCCGCTTGGGGGGCCACGAGCAGTACTTC. Amino acid sequence: CASSRLGGHEQYF.